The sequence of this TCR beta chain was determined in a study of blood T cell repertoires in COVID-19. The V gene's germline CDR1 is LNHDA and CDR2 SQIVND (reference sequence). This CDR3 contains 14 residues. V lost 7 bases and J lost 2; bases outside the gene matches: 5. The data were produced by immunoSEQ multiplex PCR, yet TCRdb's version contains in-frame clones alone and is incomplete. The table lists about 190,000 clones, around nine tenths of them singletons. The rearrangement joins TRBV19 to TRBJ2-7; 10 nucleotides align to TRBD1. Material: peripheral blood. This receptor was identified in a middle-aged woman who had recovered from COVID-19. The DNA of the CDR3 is TGTGCCAGTAACCCGGGACAGGGGACCTACGAGCAGTACTTC. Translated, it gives CASNPGQGTYEQYF.